This entry lists 15 T cell receptor beta chains sequenced from one sample in a study of T-cell reconstitution after alpha-beta-depleted transplantation in children. Unique molecular identifiers were incorporated during preparation of the TCRbeta library. TCRdb re-called the PCR reads with MiXCR, one entry per CDR3 protein. The table shows approximately 18,000 distinct CDR3 sequences, with roughly 13% occurring only once. The material was PBMCs, mostly from graft donor cells, obtained 60 days after TCRalphabeta/CD19-depleted stem cell transplant. The source is a female patient under 10 years old who had a stem cell transplant for congenital amegakaryocytic thrombocytopenia, so the T cells may come from the graft donor.

Ten or more counts support this clonotype. The rearrangement links TRBV12-5 to TRBJ2-3; D is ambiguous. V was shortened by 3 bases and J by 4 bases, with 2 bases between the two germline ends. The CDR3 length is 11 residues. CDR1 is LGHNT, CDR2 FRNRAP, per germline. The CDR3 is CASGFADTQYF. The CDR3 DNA sequence: TGTGCTAGTGGTTTCGCAGATACGCAGTATTTT.

The sample holds many counts of this clonotype. This chain links TRBV20-1 with TRBJ1-5; D is ambiguous. The CDR3 contains 12 residues. Germline V gene lookup returns CDR1 DFQATT and CDR2 SNEGSKA (reference sequence). V was pared by 6 bases and J by 3 bases, with 9 bases between. Here the CDR3 DNA reads TGCAGTGCCCGGGCCCCCAATCAGCCCCAGCATTTT. Translation: CSARAPNQPQHF.

This clonotype has a count of ten or more. The chain joins TRBV9 to TRBJ1-5; no clear D gene. The CDR3 spans 14 residues. The germline CDR1 and CDR2 sequences are SGDLS and YYNGEE. The ends were cut back, 0 bases at V and 7 bases at J, with 11 bases in the middle. CDR3 DNA: TGTGCCAGCAGCGTAGGGCAGGAAGGGCAGCCCCAGCATTTT. This sequence encodes CASSVGQEGQPQHF. Drawing the rest from reference TRBV9 and TRBJ1-5, the complete variable domain is DSGVTQTPKHLITATGQRVTLRCSPRSGDLSVYWYQQSLDQGLQFLIQYYNGEERAKGNILERFSAQQFPDLHSELNLSSLELGDSALYFCASSVGQEGQPQHFGDGTRLSIL.

V gene TRBV3-1 combines with J gene TRBJ2-3; 9 bases are a match to TRBD2. The CDR3 is 19 residues long. The V segment lost 10 bases and the J segment 6 bases; nucleotides outside the gene matches: 26. The germline V gene encodes CDR1 LGHDT and CDR2 YNNKEL (reference sequence). The CDR3 loop is CATSQAPATAGGPSDTQYF. The CDR3 DNA sequence: TGTGCCACCTCCCAAGCCCCCGCGACAGCGGGAGGACCATCTGATACGCAGTATTTT.

This clonotype was recorded at least ten times. The J gene is TRBJ1-2, the V gene TRBV10-3; perhaps TRBD1 as D (6 bases). There are 13 residues in the CDR3. In germline, CDR1 is ENHRY, CDR2 SYGVKD. Trimming cost V 6 bases and J 1 base, with 9 bases left between them. CDR3 protein: CAISLDSNYGYTF. CDR3 nucleotide sequence: TGTGCCATCAGCTTGGACAGTAACTATGGCTACACCTTC.

This clonotype was seen many times. The chain uses TRBV7-2 and TRBJ1-5; D gene unclear. The CDR3 sequence is 14 residues long. V shed 1 base and J shed 8 bases, with 12 bases lying between them. From germline, CDR1 is SGHTA and CDR2 FQGNSA. CDR3 DNA: TGTGCCAGCAGCTTAGAAGTTGTGGCGAAGCCCCAGCATTTT. As protein: CASSLEVVAKPQHF.

For this clonotype: Here the CDR3 omits its conserved ending phenylalanine or tryptophan, so a read error is the likely source. The chain recombines TRBV29-1 with TRBJ2-3; D is ambiguous. Germline V CDR1 and CDR2: SQVTM, ANQGSEA. CDR3 length: 13 amino acids. The CDR3 region is CSGVTPTTDTQYS. The DNA for the CDR3 is TGCAGTGGCGTTACCCCCACCACAGATACGCAGTATTCT.

In its sample, this clonotype was seen many times. J is TRBJ2-3 and V is TRBV3-1; D is unclear. Germline V gives CDR1 LGHDT, CDR2 YNNKEL (reference sequence). The CDR3 consists of 15 residues. The V and J ends lost 6 bases and 1 base respectively, with 14 bases between them. This chain's CDR3 is CASSPVIGGTDTQYF. The CDR3 nucleotides are TGTGCCAGCAGTCCCGTAATTGGAGGCACAGATACGCAGTATTTT.

The sample holds many counts of this clonotype. This chain uses TRBV12-3 or TRBV12-4 with TRBJ1-6, with no clear D. The CDR3 spans 12 residues. Trimming left V 4 bases short and J 7 bases short, with 5 bases between. Here the CDR3 reads CASSYRNSPLHF. The CDR3 DNA reads TGTGCCAGCAGTTACAGAAATTCACCCCTCCACTTT.

In its sample, this clonotype was seen many times. The V call is TRBV7-9, the J call TRBJ2-2; 9 bases align to TRBD2. This CDR3 spans 14 amino acids. V dropped 11 bases and J dropped 4; count of bases not matched to a gene: 8. CDR1 and CDR2 (germline): SEHNR, FQNEAQ (reference sequence). This CDR3 reads CALRRGRVTGELFF. CDR3 bases: TGTGCCCTTCGTCGCGGGAGGGTCACCGGGGAGCTGTTTTTT.

There are many counts of this clonotype. CDR3 sequence reads: CSARASQGAETQYF. In DNA, the CDR3 is TGCAGTGCTAGAGCTTCACAGGGGGCAGAGACCCAGTACTTC. This chain links TRBV20-1 with TRBJ2-5, with 9 bases fitting TRBD1. CDR1 and CDR2 (germline): DFQATT, SNEGSKA (reference sequence). The CDR3 is 14 residues long. With 1 base clipped from V and 4 bases from J, the junction kept 4 bases outside the gene matches.

This clonotype was seen many times. The chain links TRBV7-2 to TRBJ2-7, with TRBD1 as a possible D gene (6 bases). The length of the CDR3 is 15 residues. Deletions cut 1 base from V and 1 base from J, with 11 bases between. Germline loops: CDR1 SGHTA, CDR2 FQGNSA. The DNA of the CDR3 is TGTGCCAGCAGCTTAGGGGGGCAGCCTTCCTACGAGCAGTACTTC. Translation: CASSLGGQPSYEQYF.

This clonotype was found many times. This rearrangement joins TRBV23-1 to TRBJ1-5; TRBD1 aligns across 8 bases. TRBV23-1 is an ORF; its function is uncertain. The CDR3 is 16 residues long. Trimming removed 4 bases from V and 5 bases from J; junction bases left unmatched: 10. CDR3 nucleotide sequence: TGCGCCAGCAGTCTCGTCCGGGACAGGAGCTATCAGCCCCAGCATTTT. It encodes CASSLVRDRSYQPQHF.

This clonotype has at least ten counts. The chain recombines TRBV7-9 with TRBJ2-1; 8 bases map to TRBD2. Germline V gene sequence: CDR1 SEHNR, CDR2 FQNEAQ (reference sequence). This CDR3 is 16 amino acids long. Trimming removed 0 bases from V and 4 bases from J; junction bases left unmatched: 5. Written as DNA, the CDR3 is TGTGCCAGCAGCTTAGCCGGGACTAGGGCGTACAATGAGCAGTTCTTC. Protein sequence: CASSLAGTRAYNEQFF.

This clonotype was counted ten times or more. V gene TRBV12-3 or TRBV12-4 combines with J gene TRBJ2-3, with D maybe TRBD2 (5 bases). Trimming left V 5 bases short and J 2 bases short, with 8 bases between. The CDR3 covers 13 residues. The CDR3 nucleotides read TGTGCCAGCAGTAGCGGTTTCACAGATACGCAGTATTTT. This sequence encodes CASSSGFTDTQYF.